This TCR beta chain emerged from a study of CD8 T cells in ankylosing spondylitis (dated 2017 in TCRdb). About the study as a whole: To find TCR variants linked to disease, the study profiled T cell receptor beta repertoires in ankylosing spondylitis patients and healthy donors. In total, the full study cohort was made up of about 99 healthy donors and 25 to 30 ankylosing spondylitis patients. Peripheral blood was sampled, and synovial fluid was additionally collected from ankylosing spondylitis patients.

The germline V gene sets CDR1 to SGHRS and CDR2 to YFSETQ. The CDR3, cysteine through phenylalanine, is 13 amino acids long. The CDR3 DNA has 39 bases and is translated from base 1. The germline V and J ends show losses of 6 bases and 2 bases respectively, and no gene match explains 3 bases of the junction. The full study reports these points: In peripheral blood, the disease-linked clones were found at relatively low frequencies and had a CD8+ phenotype. Significant enrichment of the disease-linked clones was reported in matched synovial fluid samples from ankylosing spondylitis patients. Some of the motif variants had been reported before in the synovial fluid and blood of reactive arthritis patients, a finding that suggests common disease-initiation mechanisms. Blood from ankylosing spondylitis patients appeared to be characterized by a TCR beta motif composed of under ten highly homologous amino acid variants.

TCRdb shows the sequencer as Illumina HiSeq 2500. Quantitative 5'-RACE with molecular barcodes was the method used to prepare the TCR beta libraries. For the original study's pipeline: A new computational method based on a probabilistic model of VDJ rearrangement was used to identify disease-linked TCR variants. TCRdb's own reprocessing of the public reads used fastp at Q25 and MiXCR and kept productive beta chains. Every entry covers one CDR3 protein and lists the most common genes and DNA from its rows. The V and J calls here are based on TCRdb, not the publication. For this sample there are about 800,000 distinct CDR3 sequences; approximately 12% appear just once. The top ten clones comprise 0.51% of the sample. For this clonotype: This receptor's antigen is unknown. Base qualities were left out, and no much larger clone turns up one base away.

This TCR was recovered from a male donor with ankylosing spondylitis. This sequence uses TRBV5-1 and TRBJ2-5; TRBD1 lines up with 8 middle nucleotides. Sequenced: blood, either unsorted or a sorted T cell fraction (not recorded which). The DNA sequence reads TGCGCCAGCATGGGACAGGAGCAAGAGACCCAGTACTTC. This gives the protein CASMGQEQETQYF. The entire variable domain, with the stretches around the CDR3 drawn from the reference TRBV5-1 and TRBJ2-5 proteins, is KAGVTQTPRYLIKTRGQQVTLSCSPISGHRSVSWYQQTPGQGLQFLFEYFSETQRNKGNFPGRFSGRQFSNSRSEMNVSTLELGDSALYLCASMGQEQETQYFGPGTRLLVL.